This T cell receptor beta chain was obtained from a study of CD8+ T cells in alopecia areata. Details on this clone: Its antigen remains unidentified.

Alopecia areata patients gave lesional scalp punch biopsies and peripheral blood samples. Sorting of CD4+ and CD8+ T cells was performed on PBMCs. TCR sequencing used cDNA made by reverse transcription of extracted RNA. Clones were read by immunoSEQ multiplex PCR, and TCRdb kept only the in-frame ones, dropping some. The sample has about 97,000 clones; approximately 42% are singletons. V lost 0 bases to trimming and J lost 0 bases, with 24 bases between them. Germline values: CDR1 MGHRA, CDR2 YSYEKL. The CDR3 runs to 21 residues. Whole-study findings and limits: Higher clonality was seen in lesional scalp than in normal scalp, especially in alopecia totalis/universalis.

This sequence originates from a human donor with alopecia areata. The sample comprised CD4+ T cells sorted from blood. The genes are TRBV4-1 and TRBJ1-5; the D is unclear. The chain's CDR3 is CASSQDIHPGTAQYSNQPQHF. For the CDR3, the DNA is TGCGCCAGCAGCCAAGACATTCACCCAGGTACAGCCCAGTATAGCAATCAGCCCCAGCATTTT.